One and the same sample provided the 3 T cell receptor beta chains below, sequenced in a study of T cells in Graves' hyperthyroidism and ophthalmopathy. The TCR beta CDR3 regions underwent amplification using RNA transcripts as the source. TCR CDR3 regions were first amplified by RT-PCR with HTBI primers. TCRdb re-analysed the multiplex PCR reads in MiXCR, keeping a single row per CDR3 protein. This table has about 590,000 distinct CDR3 sequences, 13% to 15% appearing once. Sequencing was performed on blood. The source of these receptors is a woman in her late teens or twenties with Graves' ophthalmopathy.

This clonotype was seen at least ten times. This sequence joins TRBV28 and TRBJ2-1, with TRBD1 identical over 10 bases. This CDR3 is built from 14 residues. CDR1 is MDHEN, CDR2 SYDVKM, per germline. V lost 6 bases and J lost 9; bases outside the gene matches: 8. The CDR3 loop reads CASRFSRTGGEQFF. In DNA form, the CDR3 reads TGTGCCAGCAGGTTTAGCAGGACAGGGGGTGAGCAGTTCTTC. The whole variable domain, filled in from reference TRBV28 and TRBJ2-1, reads DVKVTQSSRYLVKRTGEKVFLECVQDMDHENMFWYRQDPGLGLRLIYFSYDVKMKEKGDIPEGYSVSREKKERFSLILESASTNQTSMYLCASRFSRTGGEQFFGPGTRLTVL.

This clonotype has a count of ten or more. The chain joins TRBV5-8 to TRBJ2-2; D possibly corresponds to TRBD2 (5 bases). The CDR3 length is 14 residues. V lost 4 bases, J lost 3 bases, and 10 bases lay in between. The germline V gene has CDR1 SGHTS and CDR2 YDEGEE. The CDR3 protein is CASSDYRDTGELFF. As DNA, the CDR3 is TGTGCCAGCAGCGACTATCGGGACACCGGGGAGCTGTTTTTT.

The V gene is TRBV6-9, the J gene TRBJ2-1; TRBD1 matches 7 bases. Trimming removed 3 bases from V and 4 bases from J; junction bases left unmatched: 15. The CDR3 runs to 18 residues. In germline, CDR1 is MNHGY, CDR2 SVAAGI. The CDR3 sequence is CASSYPRDRAEIYNEQFF. In nucleotides, the CDR3 is TGTGCCAGCAGTTACCCGCGTGACAGGGCCGAAATTTACAATGAGCAGTTCTTC.